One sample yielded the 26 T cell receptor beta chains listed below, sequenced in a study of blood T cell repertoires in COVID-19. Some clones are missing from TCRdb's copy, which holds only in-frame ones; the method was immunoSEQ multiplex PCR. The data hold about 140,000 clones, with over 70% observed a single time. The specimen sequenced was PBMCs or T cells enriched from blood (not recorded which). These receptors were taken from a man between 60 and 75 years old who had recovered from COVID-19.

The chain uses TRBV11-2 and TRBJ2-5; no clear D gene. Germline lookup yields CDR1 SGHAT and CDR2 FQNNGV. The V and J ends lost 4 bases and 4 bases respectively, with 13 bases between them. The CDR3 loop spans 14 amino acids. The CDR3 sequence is CASSSSRVTETQYF. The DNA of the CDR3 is TGTGCCAGCAGCTCCTCCCGAGTCACAGAGACCCAGTACTTC.

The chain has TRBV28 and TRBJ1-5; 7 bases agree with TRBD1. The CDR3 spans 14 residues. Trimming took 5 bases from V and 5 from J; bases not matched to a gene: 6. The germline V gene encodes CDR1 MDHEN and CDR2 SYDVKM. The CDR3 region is CASSPRRGDQPQHF. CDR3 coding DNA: TGTGCCAGCAGTCCCCGCAGGGGGGATCAGCCCCAGCATTTT.

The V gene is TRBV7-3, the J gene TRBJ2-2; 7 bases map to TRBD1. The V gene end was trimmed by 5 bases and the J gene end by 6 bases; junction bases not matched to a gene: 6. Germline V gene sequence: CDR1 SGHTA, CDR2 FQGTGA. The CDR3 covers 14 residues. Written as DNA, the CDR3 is TGTGCCAGCAGCCCAGACAGGGTGTCCGGGGAGCTGTTTTTT. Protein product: CASSPDRVSGELFF.

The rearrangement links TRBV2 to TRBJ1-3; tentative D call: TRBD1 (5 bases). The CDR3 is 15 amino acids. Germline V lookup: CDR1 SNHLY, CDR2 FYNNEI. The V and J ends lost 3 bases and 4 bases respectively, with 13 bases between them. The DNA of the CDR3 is TGTGCCAGCAGTGACTTGGGGCTCGGCGGAAACACCATATATTTT. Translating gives CASSDLGLGGNTIYF.

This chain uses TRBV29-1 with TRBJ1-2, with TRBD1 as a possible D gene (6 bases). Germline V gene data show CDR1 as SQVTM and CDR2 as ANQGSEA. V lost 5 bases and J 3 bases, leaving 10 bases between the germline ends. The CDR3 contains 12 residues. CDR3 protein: CSVTGQDYGYTF. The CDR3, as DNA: TGCAGCGTTACGGGACAAGACTATGGCTACACCTTC. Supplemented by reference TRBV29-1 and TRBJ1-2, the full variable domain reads SAVISQKPSRDICQRGTSLTIQCQVDSQVTMMFWYRQQPGQSLTLIATANQGSEATYESGFVIDKFPISRPNLTFSTLTVSNMSPEDSSIYLCSVTGQDYGYTFGSGTRLTVV.

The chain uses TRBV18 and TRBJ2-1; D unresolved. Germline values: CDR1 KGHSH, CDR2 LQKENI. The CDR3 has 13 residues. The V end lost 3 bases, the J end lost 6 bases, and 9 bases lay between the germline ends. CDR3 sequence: CASSPSVSNEQFF. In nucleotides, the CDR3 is TGTGCCAGCTCACCGTCCGTTTCCAATGAGCAGTTCTTC.

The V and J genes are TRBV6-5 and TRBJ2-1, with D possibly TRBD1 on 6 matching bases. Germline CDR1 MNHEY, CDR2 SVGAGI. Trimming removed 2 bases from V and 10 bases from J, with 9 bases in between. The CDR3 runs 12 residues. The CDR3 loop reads CASSYGGQEQFF. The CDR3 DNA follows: TGTGCCAGCAGTTACGGCGGACAGGAGCAGTTCTTC.

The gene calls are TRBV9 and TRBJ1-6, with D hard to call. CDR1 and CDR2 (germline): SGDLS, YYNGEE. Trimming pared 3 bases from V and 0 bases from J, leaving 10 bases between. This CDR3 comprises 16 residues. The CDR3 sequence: CASSARLSSYNSPLHF. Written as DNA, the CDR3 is TGTGCCAGCAGCGCCCGGTTGAGCTCCTATAATTCACCCCTCCACTTT.

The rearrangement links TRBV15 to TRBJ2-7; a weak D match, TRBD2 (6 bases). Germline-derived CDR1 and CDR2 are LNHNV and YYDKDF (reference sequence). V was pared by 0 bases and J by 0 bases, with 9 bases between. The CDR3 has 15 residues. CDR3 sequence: CATSRELAASYEQYF. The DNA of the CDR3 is TGTGCCACCAGCAGAGAACTAGCCGCCTCCTACGAGCAGTACTTC.

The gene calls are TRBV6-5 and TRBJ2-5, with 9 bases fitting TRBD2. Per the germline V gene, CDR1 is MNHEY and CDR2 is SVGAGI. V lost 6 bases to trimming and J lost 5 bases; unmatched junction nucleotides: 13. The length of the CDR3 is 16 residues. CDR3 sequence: CASSYLSGSSDETQYF. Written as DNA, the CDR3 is TGTGCCAGCAGCTACCTTAGCGGGAGTTCGGATGAGACCCAGTACTTC.

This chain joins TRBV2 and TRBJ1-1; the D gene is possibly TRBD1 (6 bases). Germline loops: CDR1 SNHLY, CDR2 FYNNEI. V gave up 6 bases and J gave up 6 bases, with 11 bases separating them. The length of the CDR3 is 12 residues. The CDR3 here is CASRGDISEAFF. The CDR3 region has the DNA TGTGCCAGCAGAGGGGACATCTCTGAAGCTTTCTTT.

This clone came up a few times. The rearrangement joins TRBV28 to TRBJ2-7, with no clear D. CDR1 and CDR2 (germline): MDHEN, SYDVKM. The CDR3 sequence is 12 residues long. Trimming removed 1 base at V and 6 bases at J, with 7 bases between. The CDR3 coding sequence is TGTGCCAGCAGTTTATACGAGCGCGAGCAGTACTTC. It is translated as CASSLYEREQYF.

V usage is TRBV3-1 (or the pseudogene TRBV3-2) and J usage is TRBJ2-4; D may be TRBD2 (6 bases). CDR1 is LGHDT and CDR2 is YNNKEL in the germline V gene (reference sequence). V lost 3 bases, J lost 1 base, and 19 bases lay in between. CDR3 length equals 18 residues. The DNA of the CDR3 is TGTGCCAGCAGCCATAATCCCTCTCCGGGAGTTGCCAAAAACATTCAGTACTTC. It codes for CASSHNPSPGVAKNIQYF.

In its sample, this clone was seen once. The CDR3 here is CASSQVILAGARGEQFF. The CDR3 nucleotides are TGTGCCAGCAGCCAAGTCATTCTAGCGGGGGCGAGGGGTGAGCAGTTCTTC. V usage is TRBV3-1 (or the pseudogene TRBV3-2) and J usage is TRBJ2-1; 10 nucleotides agree with TRBD2. V was pared by 1 base and J by 9 bases, with 12 bases of the junction left unmatched. The CDR3 contains 17 residues. The germline V gene encodes CDR1 LGHDT and CDR2 YNNKEL (reference sequence).

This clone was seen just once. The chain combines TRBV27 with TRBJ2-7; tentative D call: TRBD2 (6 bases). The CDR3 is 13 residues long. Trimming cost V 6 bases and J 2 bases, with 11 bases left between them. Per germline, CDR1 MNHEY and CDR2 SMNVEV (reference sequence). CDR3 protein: CASSRDSPYEQYF. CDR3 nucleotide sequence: TGTGCCAGCAGCCGGGACTCCCCCTACGAGCAGTACTTC.

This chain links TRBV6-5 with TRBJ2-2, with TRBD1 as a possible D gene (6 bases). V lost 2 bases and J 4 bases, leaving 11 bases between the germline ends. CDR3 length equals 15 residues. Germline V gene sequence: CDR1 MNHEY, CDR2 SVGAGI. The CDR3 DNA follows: TGTGCCAGCAGTTACCGGGCAGGGGCCACCGGGGAGCTGTTTTTT. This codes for CASSYRAGATGELFF.

The CDR3 reads CASSLRGGDEQYF. DNA for the CDR3: TGTGCCAGCAGCCTCAGGGGCGGCGACGAGCAGTACTTC. The V gene is TRBV12-3 or TRBV12-4, the J gene TRBJ2-7, with D perhaps matching TRBD1 (6 bases). The CDR3 has 13 residues. V was shortened by 6 bases and J by 5 bases, with 14 bases between the two germline ends.

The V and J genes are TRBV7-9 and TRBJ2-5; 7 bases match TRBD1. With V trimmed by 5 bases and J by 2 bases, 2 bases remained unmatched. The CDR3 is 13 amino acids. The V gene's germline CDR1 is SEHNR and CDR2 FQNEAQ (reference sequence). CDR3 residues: CASSRTGQETQYF. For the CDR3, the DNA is TGTGCCAGCAGCAGGACAGGTCAAGAGACCCAGTACTTC.

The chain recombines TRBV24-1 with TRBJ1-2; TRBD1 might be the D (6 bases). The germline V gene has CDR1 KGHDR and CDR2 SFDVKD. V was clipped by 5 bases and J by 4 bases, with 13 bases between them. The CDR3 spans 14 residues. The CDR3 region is CATSAGGLPYGYTF. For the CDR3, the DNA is TGTGCCACCAGTGCGGGGGGGCTCCCCTATGGCTACACCTTC.

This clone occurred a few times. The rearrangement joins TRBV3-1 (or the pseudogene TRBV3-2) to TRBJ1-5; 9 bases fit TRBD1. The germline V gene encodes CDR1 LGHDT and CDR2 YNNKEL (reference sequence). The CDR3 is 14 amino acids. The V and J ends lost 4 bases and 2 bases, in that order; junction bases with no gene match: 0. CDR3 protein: CASSRTGGNQPQHF. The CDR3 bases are TGTGCCAGCAGCCGGACAGGGGGCAATCAGCCCCAGCATTTT.

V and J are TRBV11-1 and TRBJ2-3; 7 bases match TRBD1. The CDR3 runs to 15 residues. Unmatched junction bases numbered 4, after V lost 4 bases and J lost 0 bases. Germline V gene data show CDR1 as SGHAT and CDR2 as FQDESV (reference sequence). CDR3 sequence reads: CASSSGTASTDTQYF. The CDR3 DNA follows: TGTGCCAGCAGCTCAGGGACAGCTAGCACAGATACGCAGTATTTT.

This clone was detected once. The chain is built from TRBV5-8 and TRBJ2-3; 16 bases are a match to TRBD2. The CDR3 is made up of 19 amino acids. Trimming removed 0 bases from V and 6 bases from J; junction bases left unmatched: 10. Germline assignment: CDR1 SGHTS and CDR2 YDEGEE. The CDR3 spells CASSLAPGLAGGPIDTQYF. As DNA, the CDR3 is TGTGCCAGCAGCTTGGCCCCGGGACTAGCGGGAGGGCCAATTGATACGCAGTATTTT.

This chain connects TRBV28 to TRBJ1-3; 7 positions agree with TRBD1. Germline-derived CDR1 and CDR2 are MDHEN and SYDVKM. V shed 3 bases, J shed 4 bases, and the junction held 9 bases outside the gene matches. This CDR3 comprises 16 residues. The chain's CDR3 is CASSLNRGTLGNTIYF. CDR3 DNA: TGTGCCAGCAGTTTGAACAGGGGAACGCTCGGAAACACCATATATTTT. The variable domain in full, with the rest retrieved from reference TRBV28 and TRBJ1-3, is DVKVTQSSRYLVKRTGEKVFLECVQDMDHENMFWYRQDPGLGLRLIYFSYDVKMKEKGDIPEGYSVSREKKERFSLILESASTNQTSMYLCASSLNRGTLGNTIYFGEGSWLTVV.

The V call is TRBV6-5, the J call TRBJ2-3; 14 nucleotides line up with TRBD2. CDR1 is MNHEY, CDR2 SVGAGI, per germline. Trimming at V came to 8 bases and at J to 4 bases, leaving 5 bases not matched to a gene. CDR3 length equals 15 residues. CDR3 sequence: CASRTSGGLADTQYF. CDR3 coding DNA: TGTGCCAGCCGGACTAGCGGGGGGCTCGCAGATACGCAGTATTTT.

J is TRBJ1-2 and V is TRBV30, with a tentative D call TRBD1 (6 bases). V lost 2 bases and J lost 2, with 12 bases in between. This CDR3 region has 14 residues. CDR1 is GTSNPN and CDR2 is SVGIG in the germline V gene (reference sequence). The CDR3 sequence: CAWSMGHKNYGYTF. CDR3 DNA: TGTGCCTGGAGTATGGGACATAAGAACTATGGCTACACCTTC.

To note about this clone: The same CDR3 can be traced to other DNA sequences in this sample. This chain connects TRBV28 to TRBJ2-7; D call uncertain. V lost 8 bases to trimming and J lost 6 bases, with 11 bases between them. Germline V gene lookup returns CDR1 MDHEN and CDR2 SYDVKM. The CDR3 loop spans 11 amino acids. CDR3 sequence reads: CASSLGSEQYF. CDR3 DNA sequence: TGTGCCAGCTCGCTTGGTAGCGAGCAGTACTTC.